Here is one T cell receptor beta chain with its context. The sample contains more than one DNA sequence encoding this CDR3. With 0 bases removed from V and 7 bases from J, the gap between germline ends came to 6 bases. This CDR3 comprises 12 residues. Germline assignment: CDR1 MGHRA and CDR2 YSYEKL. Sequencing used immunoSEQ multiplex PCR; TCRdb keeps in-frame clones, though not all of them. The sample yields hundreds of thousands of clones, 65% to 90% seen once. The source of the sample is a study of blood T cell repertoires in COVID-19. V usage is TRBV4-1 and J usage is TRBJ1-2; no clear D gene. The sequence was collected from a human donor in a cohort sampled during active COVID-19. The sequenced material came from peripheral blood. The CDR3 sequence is CASSQDLRGYTF. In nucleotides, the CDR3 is TGCGCCAGCAGCCAAGATTTGCGTGGCTACACCTTC.